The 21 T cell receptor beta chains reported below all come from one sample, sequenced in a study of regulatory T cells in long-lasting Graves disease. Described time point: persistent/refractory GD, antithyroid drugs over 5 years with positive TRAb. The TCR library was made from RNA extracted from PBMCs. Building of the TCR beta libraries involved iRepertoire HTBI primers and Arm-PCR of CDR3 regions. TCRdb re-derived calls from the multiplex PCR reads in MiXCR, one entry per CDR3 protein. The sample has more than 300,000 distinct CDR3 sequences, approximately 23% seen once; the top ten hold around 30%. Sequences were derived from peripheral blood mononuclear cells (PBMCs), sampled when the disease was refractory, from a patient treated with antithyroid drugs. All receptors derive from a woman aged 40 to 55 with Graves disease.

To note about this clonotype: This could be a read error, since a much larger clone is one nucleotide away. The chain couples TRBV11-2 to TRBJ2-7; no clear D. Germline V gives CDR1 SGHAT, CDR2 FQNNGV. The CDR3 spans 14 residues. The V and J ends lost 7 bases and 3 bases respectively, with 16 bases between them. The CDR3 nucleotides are TGTGCCAGCAACTCACGACCGGGTGTCTACGAGCAGTACTTC. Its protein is CASNSRPGVYEQYF.

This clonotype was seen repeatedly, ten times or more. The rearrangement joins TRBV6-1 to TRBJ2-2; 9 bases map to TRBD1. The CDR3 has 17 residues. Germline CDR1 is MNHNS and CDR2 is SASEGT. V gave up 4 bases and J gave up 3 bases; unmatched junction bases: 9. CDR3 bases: TGTGCCAGCAGTGGGAACCCGGGACAGGGCTACACCGGGGAGCTGTTTTTT. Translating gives CASSGNPGQGYTGELFF.

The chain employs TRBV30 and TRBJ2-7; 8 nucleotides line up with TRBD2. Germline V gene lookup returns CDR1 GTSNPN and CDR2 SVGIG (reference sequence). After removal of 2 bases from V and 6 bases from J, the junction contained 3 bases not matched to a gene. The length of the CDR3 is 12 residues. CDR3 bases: TGTGCCTGGAGTTTAGCGGGACGCGAGCAGTACTTC. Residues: CAWSLAGREQYF. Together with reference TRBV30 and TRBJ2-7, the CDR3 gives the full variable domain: SQTIHQWPATLVQPVGSPLSLECTVEGTSNPNLYWYRQAAGRGLQLLFYSVGIGQISSEVPQNLSASRPQDRQFILSSKKLLLSDSGFYLCAWSLAGREQYFGPGTRLTVT.

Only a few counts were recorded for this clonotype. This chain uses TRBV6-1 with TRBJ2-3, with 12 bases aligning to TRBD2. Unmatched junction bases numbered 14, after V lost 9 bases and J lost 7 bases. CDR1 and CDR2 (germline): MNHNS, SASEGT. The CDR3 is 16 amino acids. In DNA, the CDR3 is TGTGCCAGTCGCCCCGGACTAGCGGGGTCCGGGAATACGCAGTATTTT. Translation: CASRPGLAGSGNTQYF.

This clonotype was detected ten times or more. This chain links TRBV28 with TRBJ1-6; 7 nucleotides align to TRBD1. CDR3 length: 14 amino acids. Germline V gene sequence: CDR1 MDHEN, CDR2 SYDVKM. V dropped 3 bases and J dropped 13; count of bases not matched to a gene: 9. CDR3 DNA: TGTGCCAGCAGTTTCGGACAGGTTTTAGGTCCCCTCCACTTT. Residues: CASSFGQVLGPLHF.

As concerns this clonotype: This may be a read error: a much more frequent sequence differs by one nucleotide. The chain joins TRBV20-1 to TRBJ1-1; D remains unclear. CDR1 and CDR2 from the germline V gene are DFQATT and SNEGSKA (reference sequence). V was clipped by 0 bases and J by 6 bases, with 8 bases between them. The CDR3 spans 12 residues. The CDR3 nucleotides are TGCAGTGCTAGAGACGCCAACGCTGAAGCTTTCTTT. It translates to CSARDANAEAFF.

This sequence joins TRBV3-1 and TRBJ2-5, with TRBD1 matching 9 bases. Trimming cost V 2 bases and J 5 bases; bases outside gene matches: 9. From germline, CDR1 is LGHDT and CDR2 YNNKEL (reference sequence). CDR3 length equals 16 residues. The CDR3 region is CASSQKGTGFRETQYF. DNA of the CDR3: TGTGCCAGCAGCCAAAAAGGGACAGGGTTCCGGGAGACCCAGTACTTC.

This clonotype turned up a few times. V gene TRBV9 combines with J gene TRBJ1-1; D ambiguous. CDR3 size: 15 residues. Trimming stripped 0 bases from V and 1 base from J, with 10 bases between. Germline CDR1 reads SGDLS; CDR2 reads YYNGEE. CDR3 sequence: CASSVGGRGNTEAFF. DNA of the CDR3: TGTGCCAGCAGCGTAGGCGGCAGAGGGAACACTGAAGCTTTCTTT.

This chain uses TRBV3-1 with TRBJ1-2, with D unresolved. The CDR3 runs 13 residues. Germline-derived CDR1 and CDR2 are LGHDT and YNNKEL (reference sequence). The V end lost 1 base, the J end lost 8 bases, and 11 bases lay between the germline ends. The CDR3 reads CASSQVLGGGYTF. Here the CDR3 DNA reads TGTGCCAGCAGCCAAGTATTAGGAGGGGGCTACACCTTC.

The CDR3 is CASTQGYSNQPQHF. For the CDR3, the DNA is TGTGCCAGCACCCAGGGATATAGCAATCAGCCCCAGCATTTT. The chain is built from TRBV6-2 or TRBV6-3 and TRBJ1-5; the D gene is possibly TRBD1 (5 bases). Looked up from germline, CDR1 is MNHEY and CDR2 is SVGEGT. CDR3 length equals 14 residues. Trimming stripped 7 bases from V and 0 bases from J, with 10 bases between.

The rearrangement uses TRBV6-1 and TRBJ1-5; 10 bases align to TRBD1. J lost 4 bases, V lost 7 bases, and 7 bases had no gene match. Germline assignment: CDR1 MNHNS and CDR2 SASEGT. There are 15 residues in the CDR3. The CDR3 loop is CASNLGQGINQPQHF. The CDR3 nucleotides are TGTGCCAGCAACCTGGGACAGGGGATAAATCAGCCCCAGCATTTT.

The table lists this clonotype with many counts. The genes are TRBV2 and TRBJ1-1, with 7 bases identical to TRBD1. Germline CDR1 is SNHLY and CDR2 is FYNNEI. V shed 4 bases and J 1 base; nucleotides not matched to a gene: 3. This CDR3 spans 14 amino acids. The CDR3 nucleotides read TGTGCCAGCAGTGGAAACAGGGGGAACACTGAAGCTTTCTTT. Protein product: CASSGNRGNTEAFF.

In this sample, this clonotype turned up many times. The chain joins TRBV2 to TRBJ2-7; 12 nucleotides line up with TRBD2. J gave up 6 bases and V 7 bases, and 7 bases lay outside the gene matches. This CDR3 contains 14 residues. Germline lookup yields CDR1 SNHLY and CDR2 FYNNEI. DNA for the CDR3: TGTGCCAGCAACCTAGCGGGAGGGCCCGGCGAGCAGTACTTC. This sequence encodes CASNLAGGPGEQYF.

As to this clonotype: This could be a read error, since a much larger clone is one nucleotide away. The CDR3 reads CASRPTRGAKNIQYF. DNA of the CDR3: TGTGCCAGCAGGCCAACTAGGGGAGCCAAAAACATTCAGTACTTC. The rearrangement joins TRBV11-2 to TRBJ2-4; D may be TRBD1 or TRBD2 (5 bases each). Trimming pared 6 bases from V and 0 bases from J, leaving 12 bases between. The length of the CDR3 is 15 residues. CDR1 SGHAT and CDR2 FQNNGV come from the germline V gene.

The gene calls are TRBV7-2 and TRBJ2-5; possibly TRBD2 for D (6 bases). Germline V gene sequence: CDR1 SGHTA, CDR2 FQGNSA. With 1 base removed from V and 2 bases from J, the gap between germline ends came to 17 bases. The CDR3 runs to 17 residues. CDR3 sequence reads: CASSLGPRSGLQETQYF. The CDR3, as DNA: TGTGCCAGCAGCTTAGGGCCTCGAAGCGGGTTACAAGAGACCCAGTACTTC. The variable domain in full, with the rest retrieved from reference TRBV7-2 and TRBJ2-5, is GAGVSQSPSNKVTEKGKDVELRCDPISGHTALYWYRQSLGQGLEFLIYFQGNSAPDKSGLPSDRFSAERTGGSVSTLTIQRTQQEDSAVYLCASSLGPRSGLQETQYFGPGTRLLVL.

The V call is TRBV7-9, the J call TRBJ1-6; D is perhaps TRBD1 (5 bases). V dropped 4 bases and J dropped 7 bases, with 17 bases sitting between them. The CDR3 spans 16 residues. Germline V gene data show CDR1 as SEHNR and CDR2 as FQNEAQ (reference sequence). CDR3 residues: CASSSDGRGRNSPLHF. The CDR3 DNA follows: TGTGCCAGCAGCTCTGACGGGAGGGGCCGAAATTCACCCCTCCACTTT.

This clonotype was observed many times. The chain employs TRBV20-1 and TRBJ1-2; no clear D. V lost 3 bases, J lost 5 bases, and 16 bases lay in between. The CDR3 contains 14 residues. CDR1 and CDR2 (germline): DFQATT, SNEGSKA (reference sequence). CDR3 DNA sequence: TGCAGTGCTAGTGAAGGGTTTGAGATTTATGGCTACACCTTC. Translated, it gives CSASEGFEIYGYTF.

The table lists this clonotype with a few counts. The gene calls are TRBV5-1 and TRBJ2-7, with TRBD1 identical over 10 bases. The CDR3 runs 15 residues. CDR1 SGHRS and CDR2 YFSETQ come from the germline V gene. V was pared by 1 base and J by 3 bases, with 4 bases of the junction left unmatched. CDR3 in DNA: TGCGCCAGCAGCTTGTACGGGACAGGGGACTACGAGCAGTACTTC. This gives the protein CASSLYGTGDYEQYF. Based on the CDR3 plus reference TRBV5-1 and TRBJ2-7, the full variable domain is KAGVTQTPRYLIKTRGQQVTLSCSPISGHRSVSWYQQTPGQGLQFLFEYFSETQRNKGNFPGRFSGRQFSNSRSEMNVSTLELGDSALYLCASSLYGTGDYEQYFGPGTRLTVT.

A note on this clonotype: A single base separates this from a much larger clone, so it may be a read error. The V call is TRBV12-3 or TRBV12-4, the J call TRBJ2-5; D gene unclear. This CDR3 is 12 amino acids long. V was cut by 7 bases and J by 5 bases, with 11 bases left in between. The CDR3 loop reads CASNFIGETQYF. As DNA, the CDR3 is TGTGCCAGCAATTTCATCGGGGAGACCCAGTACTTC.

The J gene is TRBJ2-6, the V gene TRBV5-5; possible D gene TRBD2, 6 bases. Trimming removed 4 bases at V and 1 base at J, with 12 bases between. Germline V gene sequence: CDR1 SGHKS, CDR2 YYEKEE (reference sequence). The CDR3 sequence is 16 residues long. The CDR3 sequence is CASSTRLVSGANVLTF. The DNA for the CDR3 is TGTGCCAGCAGCACAAGACTAGTTTCTGGGGCCAACGTCCTGACTTTC.

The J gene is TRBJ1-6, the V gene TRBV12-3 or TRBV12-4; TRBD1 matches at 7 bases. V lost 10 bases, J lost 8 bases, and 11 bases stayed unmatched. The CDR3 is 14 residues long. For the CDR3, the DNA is TGTGCCACCAATACAGGGGCGCCGCATTCACCCCTCCACTTT. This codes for CATNTGAPHSPLHF.